The 21 T cell receptor beta chains in this list originate from one sample, sequenced in a study of metastatic and nonmetastatic thyroid tumors. Every patient was untreated before thyroid surgery. TCRdb re-analyzed the PCR reads through MiXCR. The sample has 10,000 to 15,000 clones, around 29% seen once. The sample taken for sequencing was tumor tissue. Source of these receptors: a female donor with papillary thyroid cancer or a benign thyroid nodule (not recorded which). Some clones in this sample may be carry-over from other donors' samples.

Many counts were recorded for this clone. Possible read error: a much larger clone is one base away. The identical CDR3 is also encoded by other nucleotide sequences in the sample. The chain recombines TRBV19 with TRBJ2-4; tentatively, D is TRBD1 (6 bases). This CDR3 contains 14 residues. Germline CDR1 LNHDA, CDR2 SQIVND (reference sequence). The CDR3 region has the DNA TGTGCCAGTAGTCACAGGGCAACCAAAAACATTCAATACTTC. Its protein product is CASSHRATKNIQYF.

This clone was detected a few times. The chain is built from TRBV30 and TRBJ2-3, with D tentatively TRBD2 (5 bases). Trimming took 0 bases from V and 4 from J, leaving 14 bases between them. Germline CDR1 is GTSNPN and CDR2 is SVGIG (reference sequence). CDR3 length equals 15 residues. CDR3 protein: CAWSVPTRAADTQYF. In nucleotides, the CDR3 is TGTGCCTGGAGTGTGCCGACGAGGGCGGCAGATACGCAGTATTTT. The full variable domain, with the rest looked up from reference TRBV30 and TRBJ2-3, is SQTIHQWPATLVQPVGSPLSLECTVEGTSNPNLYWYRQAAGRGLQLLFYSVGIGQISSEVPQNLSASRPQDRQFILSSKKLLLSDSGFYLCAWSVPTRAADTQYFGPGTRLTVL.

The V gene is TRBV6-1, the J gene TRBJ2-7; D is possibly TRBD1 (6 bases). CDR1 and CDR2 (germline): MNHNS, SASEGT. V was cut by 5 bases and J by 1 base, with 15 bases left in between. The length of the CDR3 is 15 residues. In nucleotides, the CDR3 is TGTGCCAGCAGTCTGTACGGGACATCATCCTACGAGCAGTACTTC. Its protein is CASSLYGTSSYEQYF.

This clone was found many times. The gene calls are TRBV15 and TRBJ1-5; D gene ambiguous. Germline CDR1 reads LNHNV; CDR2 reads YYDKDF (reference sequence). Trimming left V 3 bases short and J 6 bases short, with 6 bases between. This CDR3 region has 12 residues. The CDR3 loop is CATSRSSQPQHF. The CDR3, as DNA: TGTGCCACCAGCAGGAGCTCTCAGCCCCAGCATTTT.

The V call is TRBV12-3 or TRBV12-4, the J call TRBJ1-3; unclear D gene. Trimming removed 2 bases at V and 4 bases at J, with 3 bases between. This CDR3 has 12 residues. The CDR3: CASSLQGNTIYF. In DNA form, the CDR3 reads TGTGCCAGCAGTTTACAGGGAAACACCATATATTTT.

The V and J genes are TRBV19 and TRBJ1-5; D not resolved. Deletions cut 5 bases from V and 0 bases from J, with 8 bases between. The CDR3 spans 14 residues. The germline V gene encodes CDR1 LNHDA and CDR2 SQIVND (reference sequence). The CDR3 region is CASSPRPSNQPQHF. In DNA, the CDR3 is TGTGCCAGTAGTCCCAGACCTAGCAATCAGCCCCAGCATTTT.

The chain combines TRBV11-2 with TRBJ2-7; TRBD2 aligns across 13 bases. Germline-derived CDR1 and CDR2 are SGHAT and FQNNGV. With 5 bases clipped from V and 5 bases from J, the junction kept 12 bases outside the gene matches. The CDR3 sequence is 17 residues long. The CDR3 DNA reads as TGTGCCAGCAGCGCCAGCATGGGACTAGCGGGAACCCACGAGCAGTACTTC. Translated: CASSASMGLAGTHEQYF.

This clone was picked up many times. The rearrangement links TRBV15 to TRBJ2-1, with 7 bases identical to TRBD1. This CDR3 has 15 residues. Germline V gene sequence: CDR1 LNHNV, CDR2 YYDKDF (reference sequence). V gave up 1 base and J gave up 6 bases; unmatched junction bases: 6. CDR3 region: CATSRAPGQLNEQFF. The CDR3 DNA reads as TGTGCCACCAGCAGAGCTCCGGGACAGCTCAATGAGCAGTTCTTC.

The chain carries TRBV6-1 and TRBJ2-7; D unresolved. Germline V lookup: CDR1 MNHNS, CDR2 SASEGT. V was pared by 10 bases and J by 0 bases, with 16 bases between. This CDR3 is 14 amino acids long. CDR3 coding DNA: TGTGCCAACACTCCCCGACATACCTCCTACGAGCAGTACTTC. Protein sequence: CANTPRHTSYEQYF.

This clone was detected ten times or more. The identical CDR3 is also encoded by other nucleotide sequences in the sample. The chain's CDR3 is CSVITGAAGYTF. The CDR3 nucleotides are TGCAGCGTGATAACAGGGGCCGCCGGCTACACCTTC. The chain employs TRBV29-1 and TRBJ1-2; 7 nucleotides agree with TRBD1. Looked up from germline, CDR1 is SQVTM and CDR2 is ANQGSEA. V dropped 6 bases and J dropped 8; count of bases not matched to a gene: 9. The CDR3 is 12 amino acids.

This clone was recorded at least ten times. V gene TRBV3-1 combines with J gene TRBJ1-5; D is perhaps TRBD1 (6 bases). This CDR3 has 15 amino acids. The germline V gene encodes CDR1 LGHDT and CDR2 YNNKEL (reference sequence). V was cut by 1 base and J by 0 bases, with 7 bases left in between. CDR3 region: CASSQGTVSNQPQHF. The DNA of the CDR3 is TGTGCCAGCAGCCAAGGGACAGTTAGCAATCAGCCCCAGCATTTT.

This clone was found a few times. The rearrangement joins TRBV4-2 to TRBJ1-6; D gene uncertain. Trimming removed 0 bases from V and 10 bases from J, with 10 bases in between. The CDR3 spans 14 residues. CDR1 is LGHNA, CDR2 YNFKEQ, per germline. The CDR3 loop is CASSQDRYYSPLHF. As DNA, the CDR3 is TGTGCCAGCAGCCAAGATAGGTACTACTCACCCCTCCACTTT.

This clone was observed many times. J is TRBJ2-3 and V is TRBV19, with 7 nucleotides matching TRBD1. The ends lost 0 bases at V and 3 bases at J; junction bases unmatched: 9. The CDR3 loop spans 17 amino acids. Germline CDR1 LNHDA, CDR2 SQIVND (reference sequence). This chain's CDR3 is CASSIDLRGRLTDTQYF. CDR3 DNA: TGTGCCAGTAGTATAGATCTGAGGGGGCGACTTACAGATACGCAGTATTTT.

This clone was found a few times. The chain is built from TRBV27 and TRBJ2-1; 13 bases fit TRBD2. CDR1 and CDR2 from the germline V gene are MNHEY and SMNVEV (reference sequence). V shed 5 bases, J shed 9 bases, and the junction held 7 bases outside the gene matches. CDR3 length: 15 residues. This CDR3 reads CASSGRTSGGLEQFF. CDR3 DNA sequence: TGTGCCAGCAGTGGTAGGACTAGCGGGGGCCTTGAGCAGTTCTTC.

This clone is medium-sized (0.01 to 0.1%) by share. The rearrangement links TRBV20-1 to TRBJ2-3; D is uncertain. The CDR3 length is 15 residues. Germline CDR1 and CDR2: DFQATT and SNEGSKA (reference sequence). The V end lost 5 bases, the J end lost 5 bases, and 20 bases lay between the germline ends. The chain's CDR3 is CSASLNPGLGDTQYF. For the CDR3, the DNA is TGCAGTGCTTCCCTCAACCCCGGGCTGGGAGATACGCAGTATTTT.

This clone showed up just a few times. The chain uses TRBV6-1 and TRBJ1-5; D is undetermined. The CDR3 has 12 amino acids. The V end was cut by 10 bases, the J end by 12 bases, with 19 bases between. Germline-derived CDR1 and CDR2 are MNHNS and SASEGT. The CDR3 DNA follows: TGTGCCACAACGTTCTCCGGTCAGAGCCAGCATTTT. Encoded protein: CATTFSGQSQHF.

This clone was detected ten times or more. The genes are TRBV6-1 and TRBJ1-1, with 7 positions matching TRBD1. V shed 3 bases and J 7 bases; nucleotides not matched to a gene: 11. The CDR3 spans 15 residues. Germline values: CDR1 MNHNS, CDR2 SASEGT. DNA of the CDR3: TGTGCCAGCAGTGACGTGGGCAGGGGGTCAGATGAAGCTTTCTTT. This sequence encodes CASSDVGRGSDEAFF.

This clone is a singleton in its sample. This sequence joins TRBV7-8 and TRBJ1-5; D gene unclear. The V gene lost 1 base and the J gene lost 5 bases, with 6 bases spanning the gap. CDR1 SGHVS and CDR2 FQNEAQ come from the germline V gene. This CDR3 comprises 13 residues. The CDR3 is CASSLVGDQPQHF. Here the CDR3 DNA reads TGTGCCAGCAGCTTAGTCGGCGATCAGCCCCAGCATTTT.

This chain links TRBV30 with TRBJ2-7, with 13 bases aligning to TRBD2. V lost 2 bases, J lost 2 bases, and 6 bases stayed unmatched. CDR1 is GTSNPN and CDR2 is SVGIG in the germline V gene (reference sequence). This CDR3 is 16 amino acids long. The CDR3 spells CAWSPGTSGAPYEQYF. The CDR3 region has the DNA TGTGCCTGGAGTCCCGGGACTAGCGGGGCACCCTACGAGCAGTACTTC.

The V and J genes are TRBV7-8 and TRBJ1-5; D might be TRBD1 (5 bases). Germline lookup yields CDR1 SGHVS and CDR2 FQNEAQ. V gave up 5 bases and J gave up 2 bases, with 16 bases separating them. The CDR3 is 16 residues long. In DNA, the CDR3 is TGTGCCAGCAGCCCCTACGTGGGGACGGGCAATCAGCCCCAGCATTTT. It codes for CASSPYVGTGNQPQHF.

This clone is deemed medium-sized. The chain combines TRBV6-1 with TRBJ2-7; the D call may be TRBD1 or TRBD2 (5 bases each). The CDR3 has 13 residues. Trimming left V 6 bases short and J 3 bases short, with 12 bases between. Germline CDR1 MNHNS, CDR2 SASEGT. CDR3 in amino acids: CASRLGELYEQYV. The CDR3, as DNA: TGTGCCAGCAGGTTGGGGGAGCTCTACGAGCAGTACGTC.